These T cell receptor beta chains were read from a single sample in a study of T cell changes during pregnancy in multiple sclerosis. Sequencing used immunoSEQ multiplex PCR; TCRdb keeps in-frame clones, though not all of them. Here the sample spans around 65,000 clones, roughly 90% being singletons. The material was peripheral blood, obtained in the first trimester of pregnancy. These receptors came from a female donor with multiple sclerosis, enrolled in a pregnancy study. CDR3s include the opening cysteine and the closing phenylalanine or tryptophan. D genes are given only for firm matches. Expanded clones are given a class, and other clones once, few, many or no size at all.

v_gene: TRBV6-6; abundance: .; d_gene: .; j_gene: TRBJ2-1; CDR3aa: CASSYADSSYNEQFF; CDR3nt: TGTGCCAGCAGTTACGCCGACAGCTCCTACAATGAGCAGTTCTTC
v_gene: TRBV30; abundance: .; d_gene: .; j_gene: TRBJ1-1; CDR3aa: CAWRAQGNTEAFF; CDR3nt: TGTGCCTGGAGAGCTCAGGGTAACACTGAAGCTTTCTTT
v_gene: TRBV2; abundance: .; d_gene: TRBD2; j_gene: TRBJ2-3; CDR3aa: CASIWTSGTQYF; CDR3nt: TGTGCCAGCATATGGACTAGCGGTACGCAGTATTTT
v_gene: TRBV14; abundance: .; d_gene: .; j_gene: TRBJ1-3; CDR3aa: CASSQEKSRRSLGSGNTIYF; CDR3nt: TGTGCCAGCAGCCAAGAAAAAAGCAGGAGGAGCCTGGGCTCTGGAAACACCATATATTTT
v_gene: TRBV27; abundance: .; d_gene: .; j_gene: TRBJ2-5; CDR3aa: CASSLLRDQETQYF; CDR3nt: TGTGCCAGCAGTTTACTTCGGGACCAAGAGACCCAGTACTTC
v_gene: TRBV6-1; abundance: few; d_gene: .; j_gene: TRBJ2-2; CDR3aa: CASTIGDTGELFF; CDR3nt: TGTGCCAGCACCATAGGGGACACCGGGGAGCTGTTTTTT
v_gene: TRBV29-1; abundance: .; d_gene: TRBD2; j_gene: TRBJ2-1; CDR3aa: CSVELVSGDPKPYNEQFF; CDR3nt: TGCAGCGTTGAATTGGTTAGCGGGGACCCTAAGCCCTACAATGAGCAGTTCTTC
v_gene: TRBV5-1; abundance: .; d_gene: TRBD2; j_gene: TRBJ2-1; CDR3aa: CASSFSLAGENEQFF; CDR3nt: TGCGCCAGCAGCTTCTCTTTAGCGGGAGAGAATGAGCAGTTCTTC
v_gene: TRBV4-1; abundance: .; d_gene: .; j_gene: TRBJ2-7; CDR3aa: CASSQDPRGYEQYF; CDR3nt: TGCGCCAGCAGCCAAGATCCCAGGGGATACGAGCAGTACTTC
v_gene: TRBV9; abundance: .; d_gene: TRBD2; j_gene: TRBJ2-1; CDR3aa: CASSVVPGLNNEQFF; CDR3nt: TGTGCCAGCAGCGTAGTCCCGGGACTAAACAATGAGCAGTTCTTC
v_gene: TRBV27; abundance: once; d_gene: TRBD1; j_gene: TRBJ2-7; CDR3aa: CASSSQGAREQYF; CDR3nt: TGTGCCAGCAGTTCACAGGGGGCGCGAGAGCAGTACTTC
v_gene: TRBV27; abundance: .; d_gene: .; j_gene: TRBJ2-5; CDR3aa: CASSLLGLQETQYF; CDR3nt: TGTGCCAGCAGTTTACTAGGCCTCCAAGAGACCCAGTACTTC
v_gene: TRBV14; abundance: .; d_gene: TRBD1; j_gene: TRBJ1-2; CDR3aa: CASSRDRASNYGYTF; CDR3nt: TGTGCCAGCAGCCGAGACAGGGCGTCCAACTATGGCTACACCTTC
v_gene: TRBV2; abundance: .; d_gene: TRBD2; j_gene: TRBJ2-4; CDR3aa: CASSSSGRAKNIQYF; CDR3nt: TGTGCCAGCAGTTCGAGCGGGAGGGCCAAAAACATTCAGTACTTC
v_gene: TRBV5-6; abundance: .; d_gene: .; j_gene: TRBJ1-5; CDR3aa: CASTQGISANQPQHF; CDR3nt: TGTGCCAGCACCCAGGGTATTTCGGCGAATCAGCCCCAGCATTTT
v_gene: TRBV2; abundance: few; d_gene: .; j_gene: TRBJ1-5; CDR3aa: CATGRGSQPQHF; CDR3nt: TGTGCCACCGGGAGGGGCAGTCAGCCCCAGCATTTT